A single sample gave rise to the 32 T cell receptor beta chains below, sequenced in a study of shared clonotypes between healthy human individuals. Libraries were prepared by immunoSEQ multiplex PCR; TCRdb keeps only in-frame clonotypes and omits some of them. The sample has around 500,000 clones, roughly 83% seen once. The sample comprised PBMCs. The receptors originated from a woman between 40 and 55 years old in good health. Some clones in this sample may be carry-over from other donors' samples.

This chain connects TRBV27 to TRBJ1-5; D gene ambiguous. Germline CDR1 reads MNHEY; CDR2 reads SMNVEV (reference sequence). V lost 3 bases to trimming and J lost 4 bases, with 4 bases between them. This CDR3 is 12 amino acids long. CDR3 DNA: TGTGCCAGCAGTTTCCCTAATCAGCCCCAGCATTTT. Translating gives CASSFPNQPQHF.

The rearrangement uses TRBV18 and TRBJ1-1; possible D gene TRBD1, 5 bases. CDR3 length equals 13 residues. Trimming removed 3 bases from V and 7 bases from J, with 12 bases in between. Germline assignment: CDR1 KGHSH and CDR2 LQKENI. This chain's CDR3 is CASSPGTRGEAFF. DNA of the CDR3: TGTGCCAGCTCACCGGGGACGAGAGGTGAAGCTTTCTTT.

This chain links TRBV5-4 with TRBJ2-1, with a tentative D call TRBD2 (6 bases). With 5 bases removed from V and 4 bases from J, the gap between germline ends came to 16 bases. Germline CDR1 and CDR2: SGHNT and YYREEE (reference sequence). This CDR3 is built from 15 residues. This CDR3 is CASRRDSDTYNEQFF. In DNA, the CDR3 is TGTGCCAGCAGGCGGGACTCCGATACGTACAATGAGCAGTTCTTC.

J is TRBJ1-1 and V is TRBV10-2; perhaps TRBD1 as D (6 bases). The CDR3 runs to 14 residues. CDR1 and CDR2 (germline): WSHSY, SAAADI. The V and J ends lost 8 bases and 3 bases respectively, with 16 bases between them. The CDR3 DNA is TGCGCCAGCCTTGGTGGGGGCTCGGACACTGAAGCTTTCTTT. Protein sequence: CASLGGGSDTEAFF.

This clone was seen many times. V gene TRBV28 combines with J gene TRBJ1-3; no definite D call. The V end was cut by 3 bases, the J end by 0 bases, with 9 bases between. The germline V gene encodes CDR1 MDHEN and CDR2 SYDVKM. The CDR3 is 15 amino acids. CDR3 sequence (DNA): TGTGCCAGCAGTTTGACCGTCCTCTCTGGAAACACCATATATTTT. Encoded protein: CASSLTVLSGNTIYF.

The chain recombines TRBV16 with TRBJ2-2; D unresolved. The germline V gene encodes CDR1 KGHSY and CDR2 FQNENV. CDR3 length: 15 amino acids. Trimming took 1 base from V and 3 from J, leaving 9 bases between them. CDR3 sequence reads: CASSQLPKHTGELFF. The DNA for the CDR3 is TGTGCCAGCAGCCAATTGCCCAAACACACCGGGGAGCTGTTTTTT.

This clone has just a few counts. This chain joins TRBV5-1 and TRBJ2-2; TRBD2 agrees at 12 bases. The CDR3 extends over 18 amino acids. The ends lost 4 bases at V and 5 bases at J; junction bases unmatched: 12. Germline V gene data show CDR1 as SGHRS and CDR2 as YFSETQ. The CDR3 protein is CASSVPSGLAGKTGELFF. In nucleotides, the CDR3 is TGCGCCAGCAGCGTCCCAAGTGGACTAGCGGGAAAAACCGGGGAGCTGTTTTTT. The full variable domain, with the rest looked up from reference TRBV5-1 and TRBJ2-2, is KAGVTQTPRYLIKTRGQQVTLSCSPISGHRSVSWYQQTPGQGLQFLFEYFSETQRNKGNFPGRFSGRQFSNSRSEMNVSTLELGDSALYLCASSVPSGLAGKTGELFFGEGSRLTVL.

V gene TRBV11-2 combines with J gene TRBJ2-1, with 8 bases lining up with TRBD2. This CDR3 is built from 15 residues. V shed 2 bases, J shed 9 bases, and the junction held 9 bases outside the gene matches. Per the germline V gene, CDR1 is SGHAT and CDR2 is FQNNGV. The CDR3 loop is CASSLFTGGGGEQFF. The CDR3 DNA sequence: TGTGCCAGCAGCTTATTCACGGGAGGGGGGGGTGAGCAGTTCTTC.

The V call is TRBV10-3, the J call TRBJ1-1; D call uncertain. Trimming left V 10 bases short and J 2 bases short, with 14 bases between. The CDR3 spans 13 residues. CDR1 and CDR2 (germline): ENHRY, SYGVKD. CDR3 in amino acids: CATEMGINTEAFF. As DNA, the CDR3 is TGTGCCACCGAAATGGGCATTAACACTGAAGCTTTCTTT.

The chain carries TRBV6-1 and TRBJ2-1; D uncertain. This CDR3 comprises 15 residues. V was pared by 3 bases and J by 0 bases, with 9 bases between. CDR1 is MNHNS and CDR2 is SASEGT in the germline V gene. CDR3 region: CASSEDQGSYNEQFF. As DNA, the CDR3 is TGTGCCAGCAGTGAGGACCAAGGCTCCTACAATGAGCAGTTCTTC.

The V call is TRBV28, the J call TRBJ2-3; perhaps TRBD2 as D (6 bases). Germline assignment: CDR1 MDHEN and CDR2 SYDVKM. CDR3 length: 16 amino acids. Trimming pared 5 bases from V and 6 bases from J, leaving 21 bases between. The CDR3 protein is CASSPPRERVGDTQYF. DNA of the CDR3: TGTGCCAGCAGTCCCCCTCGGGAGAGGGTAGGGGATACGCAGTATTTT. The full variable domain, with the rest looked up from reference TRBV28 and TRBJ2-3, is DVKVTQSSRYLVKRTGEKVFLECVQDMDHENMFWYRQDPGLGLRLIYFSYDVKMKEKGDIPEGYSVSREKKERFSLILESASTNQTSMYLCASSPPRERVGDTQYFGPGTRLTVL.

The chain recombines TRBV29-1 with TRBJ1-2; no clear D. CDR3 length equals 13 residues. Germline-derived CDR1 and CDR2 are SQVTM and ANQGSEA. V was clipped by 2 bases and J by 4 bases, with 11 bases between them. CDR3 protein: CSVECPGSYGYTF. The CDR3 DNA is TGCAGCGTTGAATGCCCGGGGTCCTATGGCTACACCTTC.

The chain uses TRBV19 and TRBJ1-4; possibly TRBD1 for D (6 bases). CDR3 length: 16 residues. Germline V gene lookup returns CDR1 LNHDA and CDR2 SQIVND (reference sequence). Between the trimmed V and J ends, which lost 10 bases and 2 bases, there was a span of 20 bases. Here the CDR3 DNA reads TGTGCCACCGTAACTGCAGGGGTGGTTACTAATGAAAAACTGTTTTTT. This encodes CATVTAGVVTNEKLFF.

The J gene is TRBJ1-4, the V gene TRBV15; perhaps TRBD1 as D (5 bases). CDR3 length equals 15 residues. In germline, CDR1 is LNHNV, CDR2 YYDKDF (reference sequence). The ends were cut back, 0 bases at V and 8 bases at J, with 13 bases in the middle. Written as DNA, the CDR3 is TGTGCCACCAGCAGAGATCCCAGGGCGGGGGAAAAACTGTTTTTT. Encoded protein: CATSRDPRAGEKLFF.

This chain links TRBV28 with TRBJ1-1, with a tentative D call TRBD1 (5 bases). Germline V gives CDR1 MDHEN, CDR2 SYDVKM. CDR3 length: 16 residues. Deletions cut 5 bases from V and 0 bases from J, with 16 bases between. CDR3 in DNA: TGTGCCAGCAGTCCCTGGGCAGGGAGCATGAACACTGAAGCTTTCTTT. This translates into CASSPWAGSMNTEAFF. Full variable domain (outside the CDR3, taken from reference TRBV28 and TRBJ1-1): DVKVTQSSRYLVKRTGEKVFLECVQDMDHENMFWYRQDPGLGLRLIYFSYDVKMKEKGDIPEGYSVSREKKERFSLILESASTNQTSMYLCASSPWAGSMNTEAFFGQGTRLTVV.

This clone was found a few times. With a far larger clone one base away, a read error is the likely cause. The V call is TRBV30, the J call TRBJ1-1; D gene uncertain. The CDR3 has 11 amino acids. V was shortened by 3 bases and J by 5 bases, with 7 bases between the two germline ends. The V gene's germline CDR1 is GTSNPN and CDR2 SVGIG (reference sequence). The CDR3 here is CAWRDVTEAFF. The CDR3 DNA follows: TGTGCCTGGAGGGACGTGACTGAAGCTTTCTTT.

The chain employs TRBV5-4 and TRBJ2-1; D possibly matches TRBD1 or TRBD2 (5 bases each). Germline V lookup: CDR1 SGHNT, CDR2 YYREEE (reference sequence). The CDR3 loop spans 12 amino acids. The V end was cut by 1 base, the J end by 7 bases, with 6 bases between. CDR3: CASSLWGNEQFF. DNA of the CDR3: TGTGCCAGCAGCTTGTGGGGGAATGAGCAGTTCTTC.

The CDR3 DNA reads as TGTGCCAGCAGCTCCAGCCCCTCTAGCGCGGGGAGGGGCGAGCAGTTCTTC. Amino acid sequence: CASSSSPSSAGRGEQFF. The chain carries TRBV13 and TRBJ2-1; 7 nucleotides line up with TRBD2. CDR3 size: 17 residues. V lost 4 bases and J lost 10; bases outside the gene matches: 19. Germline CDR1 is PRHDT and CDR2 is FYEKMQ (reference sequence).

The rearrangement links TRBV27 to TRBJ2-1; D gene uncertain. The CDR3 has 11 amino acids. Germline CDR1 reads MNHEY; CDR2 reads SMNVEV (reference sequence). V lost 2 bases and J lost 5, with 1 base in between. DNA of the CDR3: TGTGCCAGCAGTTTAGACAATGAGCAGTTCTTC. Encoded protein: CASSLDNEQFF.

CDR3 coding DNA: TGTGCCAGTAGTATGGCCCCACAGACTAGCGGGGGAGGCGAGCAGTACTTC. Protein sequence: CASSMAPQTSGGGEQYF. V is TRBV19 and J is TRBJ2-7; 12 positions match TRBD2. The germline gives CDR1 LNHDA, CDR2 SQIVND (reference sequence). V was pared by 3 bases and J by 6 bases, with 12 bases of the junction left unmatched. The CDR3 runs 17 residues.

The V call is TRBV7-9, the J call TRBJ2-2; perhaps TRBD2 as D (6 bases). Germline CDR1 is SEHNR and CDR2 is FQNEAQ (reference sequence). The CDR3 is made up of 15 amino acids. The germline V and J ends were trimmed by 3 bases and 6 bases, with 14 bases remaining between them. CDR3 loop: CASSLREPTAGELFF. Here the CDR3 DNA reads TGTGCCAGCAGCTTGCGGGAACCGACCGCCGGGGAGCTGTTTTTT.

This clone was seen many times. The chain is built from TRBV5-1 and TRBJ1-5, with D possibly TRBD1 on 5 matching bases. V was cut by 4 bases and J by 4 bases, with 12 bases left in between. Germline-derived CDR1 and CDR2 are SGHRS and YFSETQ. The CDR3 spans 14 residues. CDR3 amino acids: CASSTGTTNQPQHF. CDR3 in DNA: TGCGCCAGCAGCACCGGGACTACTAATCAGCCCCAGCATTTT.

The V and J genes are TRBV11-3 and TRBJ2-7, with 8 bases aligning to TRBD1. Germline loops: CDR1 SGHNT, CDR2 YENEEA. The CDR3 consists of 15 residues. After removal of 5 bases from V and 7 bases from J, the junction contained 13 bases not matched to a gene. CDR3 residues: CASSRSRGQAGEQYF. The CDR3 nucleotides read TGTGCCAGCAGCCGCTCGAGGGGACAGGCGGGTGAGCAGTACTTC.

The chain links TRBV6-6 to TRBJ2-1, with 10 bases that match TRBD2. J was trimmed by 13 bases and V by 4 bases; bases with no gene match: 10. From germline, CDR1 is MNHNY and CDR2 SVGAGI (reference sequence). This CDR3 spans 14 amino acids. CDR3 DNA: TGTGCCAGCAGTTCAGCGGGAGGGGTACAGAGACAGTTCTTC. This translates into CASSSAGGVQRQFF.

The rearrangement links TRBV11-3 to TRBJ2-2; D is uncertain. The germline V gene has CDR1 SGHNT and CDR2 YENEEA. The V and J ends lost 6 bases and 8 bases respectively, with 7 bases between them. The CDR3 is made up of 11 amino acids. This CDR3 is CASSELGELFF. The CDR3 nucleotides are TGTGCCAGCAGTGAGTTGGGGGAGCTGTTTTTT.

The V call is TRBV30, the J call TRBJ2-2; the match to TRBD2 covers 9 bases. With 6 bases clipped from V and 1 base from J, the junction kept 6 bases outside the gene matches. Germline CDR1 and CDR2: GTSNPN and SVGIG (reference sequence). The CDR3 is 15 amino acids. The CDR3 DNA follows: TGTGCCTGCCCGCTAGCGGGAAGGAACACCGGGGAGCTGTTTTTT. Amino acids: CACPLAGRNTGELFF. The whole variable domain, remainder taken from reference TRBV30 and TRBJ2-2, is SQTIHQWPATLVQPVGSPLSLECTVEGTSNPNLYWYRQAAGRGLQLLFYSVGIGQISSEVPQNLSASRPQDRQFILSSKKLLLSDSGFYLCACPLAGRNTGELFFGEGSRLTVL.

J is TRBJ2-7 and V is TRBV11-2; 9 nucleotides align to TRBD1. Germline trimming cut 5 bases from V and 2 bases from J; bases unmatched to any gene: 4. The CDR3 has 14 residues. Germline V lookup: CDR1 SGHAT, CDR2 FQNNGV. The CDR3 is CASSGTGLAYEQYF. The CDR3 nucleotides are TGTGCCAGCAGCGGGACAGGGCTGGCCTACGAGCAGTACTTC.

J is TRBJ1-2 and V is TRBV25-1, with D possibly being TRBD1 (5 bases). The CDR3 contains 13 residues. The germline V gene has CDR1 MGHDK and CDR2 SYGVNS. V was shortened by 6 bases and J by 1 base, with 9 bases between the two germline ends. CDR3 protein: CASSPDSNYGYTF. The CDR3 DNA reads as TGTGCCAGCAGCCCCGACAGTAACTATGGCTACACCTTC.

This clone has a handful of counts. This sequence joins TRBV30 and TRBJ2-1; weak D call: TRBD2 (6 bases). The CDR3 contains 14 residues. Germline lookup yields CDR1 GTSNPN and CDR2 SVGIG (reference sequence). The V and J ends lost 3 bases and 0 bases respectively, with 9 bases between them. CDR3 residues: CAWRFGGSYNEQFF. The DNA for the CDR3 is TGTGCCTGGAGGTTCGGGGGCTCCTACAATGAGCAGTTCTTC.

This chain connects TRBV28 to TRBJ1-1; 8 nucleotides match TRBD1. Germline assignment: CDR1 MDHEN and CDR2 SYDVKM. V trimming: 2 bases; J trimming: 7 bases; junction bases outside the gene matches: 9. The CDR3 extends over 15 amino acids. The CDR3 sequence is CASSLRDRTFVEAFF. The CDR3 DNA reads TGTGCCAGCAGTTTACGGGACAGGACTTTTGTTGAAGCTTTCTTT.

This chain uses TRBV19 with TRBJ2-1; no firm D call. The ends were cut back, 2 bases at V and 9 bases at J, with 5 bases in the middle. This CDR3 has 11 residues. Germline V CDR1 and CDR2: LNHDA, SQIVND (reference sequence). The CDR3 loop reads CASSINVEQFF. The CDR3 coding sequence is TGTGCCAGTAGTATAAACGTTGAGCAGTTCTTC.

The chain employs TRBV9 and TRBJ2-5; 7 positions agree with TRBD1. V dropped 2 bases and J dropped 11; count of bases not matched to a gene: 15. The germline CDR1 and CDR2 sequences are SGDLS and YYNGEE. The CDR3 totals 15 residues. As DNA, the CDR3 is TGTGCCAGCAGCGTGGGGGACAGCCCTTCAAGGGAGCAGTACTTC. Translation: CASSVGDSPSREQYF.